Sequencing of this T cell receptor beta chain was carried out in a study of blood T cell repertoires in COVID-19. The CDR3 is made up of 14 amino acids. V lost 5 bases, J lost 3 bases, and 10 bases lay in between. Germline V CDR1 and CDR2: SGHTA, FQGNSA. Generated by immunoSEQ multiplex PCR, the TCRdb table keeps only in-frame clones and is missing some. Of roughly 150,000 clones listed, around 82% were seen once; the top ten hold approximately 11%. This clone has a handful of counts. The sequenced sample consisted of peripheral blood. This clonotype was obtained from a man in his sixties with active or convalescent COVID-19. This chain connects TRBV7-2 to TRBJ1-4, with D possibly TRBD1 on 6 matching bases. The CDR3 region is CASSRTVSNEKLFF. The CDR3 bases are TGTGCCAGCAGCCGGACAGTTTCTAATGAAAAACTGTTTTTT.